This TCR beta chain was captured in a study of blood T cell repertoires in COVID-19. The overall study: In each case, the material was cDNA or gDNA derived from T cells, B-cell-depleted T cells, or PBMCs.

Produced via immunoSEQ multiplex PCR; TCRdb's table is partial and in-frame only. The sample yields 50,000 to 65,000 clones, 80% to 95% seen once. CDR1 is KGHSH, CDR2 LQKENI, per germline. This CDR3 is built from 14 residues. Deletions cut 4 bases from V and 6 bases from J, with 14 bases between. The material sequenced was peripheral blood. The sequence came from a man in his fifties or sixties with active COVID-19. The rearrangement uses TRBV18 and TRBJ2-3; tentative D call: TRBD2 (6 bases). CDR3 in amino acids: CASSRDSHPDTQYF. CDR3 sequence (DNA): TGTGCCAGCTCACGGGACTCGCACCCGGATACGCAGTATTTT.